Shown below are 21 T cell receptor beta chains from a single sample sequenced in a study of regulatory and conventional T cells in RAG deficiency. Blood CD4+ CD25-low CD127-high conventional T cells supplied the genomic DNA template. The assay was immunoSEQ multiplex PCR, and TCRdb's table has in-frame clones only and misses some. The repertoire includes 24,000 or so clones, approximately 93% of them detected once, and approximately 0.67% sits in the top ten. The data also belong to a second study, concerning regulatory T cells. That source reports: The PCR used 52 TRBV and 13 TRBJ primers.

Sequences were obtained from CD4+ T cells sorted from blood. Every receptor here comes from a human donor in good health.

The CDR3 DNA reads TGTGCCAGTAGTTTAGGGACAGGAGGACAAGAGACCCAGTACTTC. Translating gives CASSLGTGGQETQYF. J is TRBJ2-5 and V is TRBV19; 8 nucleotides align to TRBD1. Germline assignment: CDR1 LNHDA and CDR2 SQIVND (reference sequence). The J segment lost 2 bases and the V segment lost 5 bases, leaving 7 bases of the junction unmatched. The CDR3 length is 15 residues.

The J gene is TRBJ2-3, the V gene TRBV7-9, with TRBD2 matching 8 bases. V shed 5 bases, J shed 8 bases, and the junction held 15 bases outside the gene matches. From germline, CDR1 is SEHNR and CDR2 FQNEAQ (reference sequence). CDR3 length equals 16 residues. CDR3 residues: CASSRTGLAGPSTQYF. DNA of the CDR3: TGTGCCAGCAGCCGAACAGGACTAGCTGGTCCCAGTACGCAGTATTTT.

This clone was seen a handful of times. The chain employs TRBV18 and TRBJ2-4; D not resolved. CDR3 length: 16 residues. Between the trimmed V and J ends, which lost 3 bases and 0 bases, there was a span of 12 bases. Germline V gene data show CDR1 as KGHSH and CDR2 as LQKENI. The CDR3 region is CASSPPGQLAKNIQYF. CDR3 nucleotide sequence: TGTGCCAGCTCACCCCCCGGGCAGCTAGCCAAAAACATTCAGTACTTC.

The DNA for the CDR3 is TGTGCCAGCAGCGTAGACGGAAGCGTGGGCTACACCTTC. Amino acids: CASSVDGSVGYTF. The chain employs TRBV9 and TRBJ1-2; D is unresolved. This CDR3 region has 13 residues. V dropped 0 bases and J dropped 8 bases, with 11 bases sitting between them. Germline V gives CDR1 SGDLS, CDR2 YYNGEE.

This chain uses TRBV7-9 with TRBJ1-1, with D hard to call. Per the germline V gene, CDR1 is SEHNR and CDR2 is FQNEAQ (reference sequence). Deletions cut 4 bases from V and 5 bases from J, with 17 bases between. The CDR3 is 15 residues long. The CDR3 DNA reads as TGTGCCAGCAGCTCCCGATTCTTACGAAAGACTGAAGCTTTCTTT. Amino acids: CASSSRFLRKTEAFF.

This clone was detected a few times. This chain joins TRBV28 and TRBJ1-5, with TRBD1 matching over 9 bases. Germline V lookup: CDR1 MDHEN, CDR2 SYDVKM. The V segment lost 4 bases and the J segment 4 bases; nucleotides outside the gene matches: 5. The CDR3 contains 15 residues. CDR3: CASSSGQGNNQPQHF. The CDR3 bases are TGTGCCAGCAGTTCAGGACAGGGGAATAATCAGCCCCAGCATTTT.

The gene calls are TRBV11-2 and TRBJ2-5; D is ambiguous. Germline-derived CDR1 and CDR2 are SGHAT and FQNNGV. The V and J ends lost 5 bases and 5 bases respectively, with 18 bases between them. The CDR3 is 15 amino acids. Here the CDR3 reads CASSIYIRRSETQYF. In DNA form, the CDR3 reads TGTGCCAGCAGCATATACATTAGGCGTTCTGAGACCCAGTACTTC.

The chain recombines TRBV2 with TRBJ1-1; D gene uncertain. Trimming shortened V by 6 bases and J by 0 bases, and 5 bases separated the two germline ends. The germline V gene has CDR1 SNHLY and CDR2 FYNNEI. There are 12 residues in the CDR3. CDR3 sequence (DNA): TGTGCCAGCAGGGCCATGAACACTGAAGCTTTCTTT. Its translation is CASRAMNTEAFF. Filled out from reference TRBV2 and TRBJ1-1, the complete variable domain reads EPEVTQTPSHQVTQMGQEVILRCVPISNHLYFYWYRQILGQKVEFLVSFYNNEISEKSEIFDDQFSVERPDGSNFTLKIRSTKLEDSAMYFCASRAMNTEAFFGQGTRLTVV.

This clone was seen once. The genes are TRBV27 and TRBJ2-3; 7 bases align to TRBD2. The ends lost 2 bases at V and 8 bases at J; junction bases unmatched: 10. Per germline, CDR1 MNHEY and CDR2 SMNVEV (reference sequence). The CDR3 covers 15 residues. CDR3 sequence (DNA): TGTGCCAGCAGTTTAGCGGGAGTACTTTTAGCTACGCAGTATTTT. This encodes CASSLAGVLLATQYF.

The rearrangement uses TRBV6-6 and TRBJ1-4, with 11 bases matching TRBD1. The germline CDR1 and CDR2 sequences are MNHNY and SVGAGI (reference sequence). This CDR3 spans 15 amino acids. J lost 7 bases, V lost 5 bases, and 6 bases had no gene match. Here the CDR3 reads CASSPGDRGFEKLFF. The CDR3, as DNA: TGTGCCAGCAGTCCTGGGGACAGGGGGTTTGAAAAACTGTTTTTT.

This chain uses TRBV5-4 with TRBJ2-7; D possibly corresponds to TRBD1 (8 bases). The V end lost 2 bases, the J end lost 2 bases, and 11 bases lay between the germline ends. Germline V gives CDR1 SGHNT, CDR2 YYREEE (reference sequence). The CDR3 is made up of 14 amino acids. CDR3 residues: CASSLTGGAYEQYF. The CDR3 DNA sequence: TGTGCCAGCAGCTTAACAGGGGGGGCCTACGAGCAGTACTTC.

The gene calls are TRBV18 and TRBJ2-7; D ambiguous. Germline values: CDR1 KGHSH, CDR2 LQKENI. The CDR3 extends over 12 amino acids. V lost 2 bases and J lost 6, with 8 bases in between. The CDR3 DNA sequence: TGTGCCAGCTCACCATCTCTGTTCGAGCAGTACTTC. Its protein is CASSPSLFEQYF.

The chain recombines TRBV11-3 with TRBJ2-1; 8 bases line up with TRBD2. CDR1 and CDR2 from the germline V gene are SGHNT and YENEEA. The CDR3 is made up of 15 amino acids. With V trimmed by 0 bases and J by 7 bases, 5 bases remained unmatched. The CDR3 sequence: CASSLDSGGRNEQFF. CDR3 in DNA: TGTGCCAGCAGCTTAGATAGCGGCGGGAGGAATGAGCAGTTCTTC.

This rearrangement joins TRBV2 to TRBJ2-4, with D maybe TRBD1 (6 bases). Germline CDR1 and CDR2: SNHLY and FYNNEI. The CDR3 sequence is 12 residues long. Trimming removed 4 bases at V and 5 bases at J, with 6 bases between. The CDR3 DNA reads as TGTGCCAGCAGTGGGACAGAAAACATTCAGTACTTC. It encodes CASSGTENIQYF.

The chain links TRBV11-3 to TRBJ1-1; maybe TRBD1 (5 bases). The CDR3 runs to 12 residues. Trimming left V 5 bases short and J 4 bases short, with 8 bases between. Germline CDR1 reads SGHNT; CDR2 reads YENEEA. CDR3 region: CASSGGGTEAFF. Written as DNA, the CDR3 is TGTGCCAGCAGCGGGGGGGGCACTGAAGCTTTCTTT.

The CDR3 coding sequence is TGTGCCAGCAGTTTATCCTTGGGACAGACCTCCTACGAGCAGTACTTC. Residues: CASSLSLGQTSYEQYF. This chain joins TRBV28 and TRBJ2-5, with 7 bases lining up with TRBD1. The closer fit of TRBJ2-7 to the DNA end suggests the J call may be wrong. CDR1 MDHEN and CDR2 SYDVKM come from the germline V gene. This CDR3 has 16 amino acids.

The V and J genes are TRBV5-6 and TRBJ2-7; TRBD1 aligns across 8 bases. V trimming: 0 bases; J trimming: 6 bases; junction bases outside the gene matches: 5. The CDR3 is made up of 14 amino acids. CDR1 and CDR2 from the germline V gene are SGHDT and YYEEEE. The CDR3 protein is CASSLGQGMGEQYF. The CDR3 region has the DNA TGTGCCAGCAGCTTGGGACAGGGGATGGGCGAGCAGTACTTC. Using reference TRBV5-6 and TRBJ2-7 for the parts outside the CDR3, the full variable domain is DAGVTQSPTHLIKTRGQQVTLRCSPKSGHDTVSWYQQALGQGPQFIFQYYEEEERQRGNFPDRFSGHQFPNYSSELNVNALLLGDSALYLCASSLGQGMGEQYFGPGTRLTVT.

V and J are TRBV2 and TRBJ2-7; maybe TRBD2 (7 bases). The V end lost 6 bases, the J end lost 6 bases, and 15 bases lay between the germline ends. The CDR3 loop spans 13 amino acids. CDR1 is SNHLY, CDR2 FYNNEI, per germline. CDR3 protein: CASRTGGPAEQYF. In DNA form, the CDR3 reads TGTGCCAGCAGGACGGGGGGCCCGGCCGAGCAGTACTTC.

J is TRBJ2-5 and V is TRBV5-6; 8 nucleotides match TRBD2. CDR3 length: 15 residues. The trim removed 3 bases at V and 5 bases at J, leaving 9 bases unmatched. CDR1 is SGHDT and CDR2 is YYEEEE in the germline V gene. In nucleotides, the CDR3 is TGTGCCAGCAGCTATACTAGCGGAAGTTGGGAGACCCAGTACTTC. As protein: CASSYTSGSWETQYF.

This chain connects TRBV9 to TRBJ1-2, with 10 bases that match TRBD1. The germline gives CDR1 SGDLS, CDR2 YYNGEE. This CDR3 has 14 amino acids. V shed 6 bases and J 8 bases; nucleotides not matched to a gene: 10. CDR3 in amino acids: CASTQGQGLRGYTF. The CDR3 nucleotides are TGTGCCAGCACCCAGGGACAGGGGCTGAGAGGCTACACCTTC. Looking up the rest from reference TRBV9 and TRBJ1-2 gives the full variable domain: DSGVTQTPKHLITATGQRVTLRCSPRSGDLSVYWYQQSLDQGLQFLIQYYNGEERAKGNILERFSAQQFPDLHSELNLSSLELGDSALYFCASTQGQGLRGYTFGSGTRLTVV.

In this sample, this clone turned up once. The chain joins TRBV5-6 to TRBJ2-4, with D possibly TRBD2 on 6 matching bases. The CDR3 runs 15 residues. The germline V and J ends were trimmed by 3 bases and 9 bases, with 19 bases remaining between them. Germline lookup yields CDR1 SGHDT and CDR2 YYEEEE. The CDR3 DNA sequence: TGTGCCAGCAGCTCTCGACTAGTTAAATGGAGCATTCAGTACTTC. It translates to CASSSRLVKWSIQYF.